The clone carrying this T cell receptor (beta chain) has more than one count but fewer than ten. This sample is part of a study of identical twins. TCRdb re-called the 5' RACE reads with MiXCR, one entry per CDR3 protein. The repertoire includes 550,000 to 800,000 distinct CDR3 sequences, roughly 7.2% of them detected once, and 1.5% to 2% sits in the top ten. Per germline, CDR1 MGHRA and CDR2 YSYEKL. The CDR3 runs to 17 residues. The germline V and J ends were trimmed by 0 bases and 0 bases, with 14 bases remaining between them. These sequences were also reported in another study, on yellow fever vaccine responses in identical twins. That report notes: Twins reportedly mounted vaccine T cell responses that seemed partly convergent, partly personalized.

Sequencing was done on a sample of PBMCs. V and J are TRBV4-1 and TRBJ1-1, with D unclear. The clonotype was recovered from a woman aged 18 to 35 in good health. CDR3 nucleotide sequence: TGCGCCAGCAGCCAAGAGTCCGTTGGACTTTTGAACACTGAAGCTTTCTTT. Amino acids: CASSQESVGLLNTEAFF.